This entry lists 23 T cell receptor beta chains sequenced from one sample in a study of blood T cells in healthy people across ages. The second PCR ran roughly 7 to 11 cycles with a sample-barcoded 5' primer and J-beta primers. TCRdb fed the 5' RACE reads into MiXCR, producing one record per CDR3 protein. The sample holds 1.5 million to 2 million distinct CDR3 sequences, around 36% seen once. Source material: blood. The receptors stem from a woman aged 25-40 years in good health.

The gene calls are TRBV7-9 and TRBJ1-1, with no clear D. Between the trimmed V and J ends, which lost 5 bases and 0 bases, there was a span of 7 bases. Looked up from germline, CDR1 is SEHNR and CDR2 is FQNEAQ (reference sequence). This CDR3 spans 13 amino acids. The CDR3 is CASSHAMNTEAFF. The DNA of the CDR3 is TGTGCCAGCAGCCACGCTATGAACACTGAAGCTTTCTTT.

Concerning this clonotype: An end of the junction differs from the germline gene, which may be a read error. The J gene is TRBJ2-2, the V gene TRBV7-2; D tentatively fits TRBD1 or TRBD2 (6 bases each). The CDR3 length is 15 residues. Germline values: CDR1 SGHTA, CDR2 FQGNSA. The CDR3 loop is CTNSPRGGIAGELFF. The CDR3, as DNA: TGTACCAACAGCCCACGAGGGGGGATCGCCGGGGAGCTGTTTTTT. The full variable domain, its missing parts supplied by reference TRBV7-2 and TRBJ2-2, is GAGVSQSPSNKVTEKGKDVELRCDPISGHTALYWYRQSLGQGLEFLIYFQGNSAPDKSGLPSDRFSAERTGGSVSTLTIQRTQQEDSAVYLCTNSPRGGIAGELFFGEGSRLTVL.

This clonotype has more than one count but fewer than ten. The chain uses TRBV10-3 and TRBJ2-7; 10 bases agree with TRBD1. Looked up from germline, CDR1 is ENHRY and CDR2 is SYGVKD. The CDR3 length is 16 residues. J gave up 2 bases and V 2 bases, and 6 bases lay outside the gene matches. The CDR3 DNA sequence: TGTGCCATCAGTGAGGAGGGACAGGGGTCCACCTACGAGCAGTACTTC. Amino acid sequence: CAISEEGQGSTYEQYF.

The rearrangement uses TRBV11-2 and TRBJ2-5; 10 positions match TRBD1. The DNA end is a closer match to TRBJ2-7, so the J assignment may be wrong. Germline V gene lookup returns CDR1 SGHAT and CDR2 FQNNGV. This CDR3 contains 15 residues. CDR3: CASSPPGQGSGEQYF. Written as DNA, the CDR3 is TGTGCCAGCAGCCCACCGGGACAGGGGTCGGGCGAGCAGTACTTC.

The sample holds a few counts of this clonotype. V gene TRBV7-2 combines with J gene TRBJ1-2; D gene unclear. V shed 4 bases and J shed 1 base, with 13 bases lying between them. The CDR3 length is 15 residues. The germline CDR1 and CDR2 sequences are SGHTA and FQGNSA. Here the CDR3 reads CASSSLPGVNYGYTF. In nucleotides, the CDR3 is TGTGCCAGCAGCTCCCTCCCCGGCGTTAACTATGGCTACACCTTC.

The chain has TRBV21-1 and TRBJ1-2; the DNA was not used to check the table's D call, TRBD1. TRBV21-1 is assigned pseudogene status. This CDR3 is 11 amino acids long. CDR3 sequence (DNA): TGTGCCAGCAGTGGATGGGCGGGCTACACCTTC. Amino acids: CASSGWAGYTF.

This clonotype was picked up many times. The chain links TRBV4-1 to TRBJ2-5; TRBD2 agrees at 9 bases. The CDR3 length is 16 residues. Trimming cost V 4 bases and J 2 bases; bases outside gene matches: 8. The germline V gene encodes CDR1 MGHRA and CDR2 YSYEKL. The CDR3 coding sequence is TGCGCCAGCAGCCTCCTAACAGCGGGGGGACAAGAGACCCAGTACTTC. Translation: CASSLLTAGGQETQYF.

This clonotype was observed a few times. The chain employs TRBV7-8 and TRBJ2-1; 10 bases agree with TRBD2. Germline V gives CDR1 SGHVS, CDR2 FQNEAQ. The CDR3 is made up of 17 amino acids. V gave up 4 bases and J gave up 5 bases; unmatched junction bases: 11. CDR3 sequence reads: CASSYKSSGRWNNEQFF. For the CDR3, the DNA is TGTGCCAGCAGCTACAAGTCTAGCGGGAGATGGAACAATGAGCAGTTCTTC.

The chain carries TRBV11-2 and TRBJ2-3, with D possibly matching TRBD2 (6 bases). Germline CDR1 SGHAT, CDR2 FQNNGV. V lost 6 bases, J lost 2 bases, and 12 bases lay in between. This CDR3 contains 14 residues. The CDR3 is CASRYRGTTDTQYF. CDR3 DNA sequence: TGTGCCAGCAGGTATCGCGGGACCACAGATACGCAGTATTTT.

The rearrangement joins TRBV2 to TRBJ1-5; 7 bases are a match to TRBD1. Germline V gene data show CDR1 as SNHLY and CDR2 as FYNNEI. Losses at the gene ends were 1 base for V and 6 bases for J; bases not matched to a gene: 6. The CDR3 sequence is 15 residues long. DNA for the CDR3: TGTGCCAGCAGTGAAGTGGAGGGGGCGATTCAGCCCCAGCATTTT. As protein: CASSEVEGAIQPQHF.

The chain couples TRBV5-1 to TRBJ1-1; D is uncertain. This CDR3 comprises 13 residues. Germline CDR1 and CDR2: SGHRS and YFSETQ. Trimming took off 6 bases at V and 1 base at J, with 10 bases between the two ends. This CDR3 is CASNQDPNTEAFF. CDR3 DNA: TGCGCCAGCAACCAGGACCCGAACACTGAAGCTTTCTTT.

As regards this clonotype: A much more abundant neighbour one base away suggests this may be a read error. The genes are TRBV10-3 and TRBJ2-7; no clear D. This CDR3 region has 12 residues. Trimming pared 6 bases from V and 2 bases from J, leaving 8 bases between. Per the germline V gene, CDR1 is ENHRY and CDR2 is SYGVKD. CDR3 coding DNA: TGTGCCATCAGCGTACTCCCCTACGAGCAGTACTTC. Translation: CAISVLPYEQYF.

The genes are TRBV6-2 or TRBV6-3 and TRBJ2-3, with D possibly TRBD2 on 5 matching bases. The germline V gene has CDR1 MNHEY and CDR2 SVGEGT. The CDR3 totals 13 residues. V lost 3 bases and J 4 bases, leaving 8 bases between the germline ends. CDR3 sequence reads: CASSYVRADTQYF. The CDR3 region has the DNA TGTGCCAGCAGTTATGTGAGGGCAGATACGCAGTATTTT.

The chain links TRBV2 to TRBJ1-5; D might be TRBD1 (5 bases). CDR1 and CDR2 (germline): SNHLY, FYNNEI. Trimming pared 5 bases from V and 5 bases from J, leaving 10 bases between. This CDR3 has 13 residues. The CDR3: CASSKTQDQPQHF. The CDR3 DNA reads TGTGCCAGCAGTAAGACACAGGATCAGCCCCAGCATTTT.

This clonotype was seen repeatedly, ten times or more. This chain joins TRBV27 and TRBJ2-1; 10 nucleotides match TRBD2. The CDR3 has 16 residues. CDR1 MNHEY and CDR2 SMNVEV come from the germline V gene (reference sequence). With 3 bases clipped from V and 4 bases from J, the junction kept 6 bases outside the gene matches. The CDR3 reads CASSLVSGRGYNEQFF. The CDR3 DNA follows: TGTGCCAGCAGTTTGGTGAGCGGGAGGGGTTACAATGAGCAGTTCTTC.

The chain recombines TRBV18 with TRBJ1-1; no clear D. This CDR3 contains 13 residues. CDR1 is KGHSH, CDR2 LQKENI, per germline. Trimming left V 9 bases short and J 7 bases short, with 18 bases between. Here the CDR3 reads CASSSERVGEAFF. CDR3 nucleotide sequence: TGTGCCAGTTCATCTGAGAGGGTGGGTGAAGCTTTCTTT.

This clonotype has a handful of counts. The rearrangement uses TRBV12-3 or TRBV12-4 and TRBJ2-6; perhaps D is TRBD1 or TRBD2 (5 bases each). The CDR3 has 15 amino acids. V shed 8 bases and J shed 0 bases, with 11 bases lying between them. The CDR3 sequence: CASGDALSGANVLTF. The CDR3 region has the DNA TGTGCCAGCGGGGACGCCCTCTCTGGGGCCAACGTCCTGACTTTC.

The chain joins TRBV24-1 to TRBJ2-1; no clear D. With 9 bases removed from V and 8 bases from J, the gap between germline ends came to 19 bases. The length of the CDR3 is 14 residues. Germline loops: CDR1 KGHDR, CDR2 SFDVKD. CDR3 in amino acids: CATSPPSSGYEQFF. In nucleotides, the CDR3 is TGTGCCACCTCCCCTCCCTCCTCTGGGTATGAGCAGTTCTTC.

The V gene is TRBV12-3 or TRBV12-4, the J gene TRBJ2-7, with a possible D match to TRBD1 (5 bases). Trimming shortened V by 3 bases and J by 3 bases, and 9 bases separated the two germline ends. This CDR3 has 13 residues. The CDR3 sequence: CASSFKGYYEQYF. DNA of the CDR3: TGTGCCAGCAGTTTCAAGGGGTACTACGAGCAGTACTTC.

The chain employs TRBV20-1 and TRBJ2-5; 9 bases agree with TRBD2. The DNA end lines up better with TRBJ2-7; the J call may be wrong. CDR3 length: 12 residues. The V gene's germline CDR1 is DFQATT and CDR2 SNEGSKA (reference sequence). The CDR3 reads CSTIAGAAEQYF. DNA of the CDR3: TGCAGTACCATAGCGGGAGCTGCCGAGCAGTACTTC.

The chain joins TRBV7-8 to TRBJ2-6, with unresolved D. Trimming cost V 1 base and J 4 bases, with 14 bases left between them. The CDR3 length is 17 residues. Germline CDR1 reads SGHVS; CDR2 reads FQNEAQ. The CDR3 bases are TGTGCCAGCAGCTTAGACAGAGTACCTTCCGGGGCCAACGTCCTGACTTTC. It encodes CASSLDRVPSGANVLTF.

V usage is TRBV10-3 and J usage is TRBJ1-2; D remains ambiguous. The CDR3 contains 15 residues. Germline values: CDR1 ENHRY, CDR2 SYGVKD. Trimming removed 3 bases from V and 2 bases from J, with 13 bases in between. CDR3 sequence (DNA): TGTGCCATCAGTGATCCCGGGTTGCGGAACTATGGCTACACCTTC. Amino acids: CAISDPGLRNYGYTF.

The rearrangement links TRBV12-3 or TRBV12-4 to TRBJ2-3, with D uncertain. Trimming pared 6 bases from V and 4 bases from J, leaving 17 bases between. The length of the CDR3 is 15 residues. The chain's CDR3 is CASSRPQSRADTQYF. CDR3 nucleotides: TGTGCCAGCAGCCGCCCCCAATCTAGAGCAGATACGCAGTATTTT.